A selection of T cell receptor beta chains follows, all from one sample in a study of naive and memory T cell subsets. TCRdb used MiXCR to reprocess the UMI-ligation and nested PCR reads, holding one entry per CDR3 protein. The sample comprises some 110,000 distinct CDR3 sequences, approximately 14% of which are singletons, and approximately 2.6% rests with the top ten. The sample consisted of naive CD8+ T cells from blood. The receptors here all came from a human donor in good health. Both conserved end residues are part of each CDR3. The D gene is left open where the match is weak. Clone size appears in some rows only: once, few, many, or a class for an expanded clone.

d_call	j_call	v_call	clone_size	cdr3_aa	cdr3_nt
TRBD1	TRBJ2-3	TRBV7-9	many	CASSSPGQNTDTQYF	TGTGCCAGCAGCTCACCGGGACAGAACACAGATACGCAGTATTTT
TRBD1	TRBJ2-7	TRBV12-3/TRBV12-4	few	CASSPYSGTGFYEQYF	TGTGCCAGCAGTCCATATTCCGGGACAGGGTTTTACGAGCAGTACTTC
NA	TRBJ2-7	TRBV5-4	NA	CASSPDRGAGGTEQYF	TGTGCCAGCAGCCCGGATCGGGGGGCGGGCGGTACCGAGCAGTACTTC
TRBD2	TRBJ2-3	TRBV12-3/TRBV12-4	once	CASRPGTSEADTQYF	TGTGCCAGCAGACCCGGGACTAGCGAAGCAGATACGCAGTATTTT
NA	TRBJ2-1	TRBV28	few	CASSFMRGDGGSTYNEQFF	TGTGCCAGCAGCTTTATGCGCGGTGATGGGGGGAGTACCTACAATGAGCAGTTCTTC
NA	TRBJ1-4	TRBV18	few	CASSPTDRPEWEKLFF	TGTGCCAGCTCACCAACCGACAGGCCTGAATGGGAAAAACTGTTTTTT
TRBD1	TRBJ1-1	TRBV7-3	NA	CASSLSTGGTTEAFF	TGTGCCAGCAGCTTATCCACAGGGGGCACTACTGAAGCTTTCTTT
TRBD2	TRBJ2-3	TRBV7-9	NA	CASSLVPAGDSDTQYF	TGTGCCAGCAGCTTAGTCCCAGCGGGGGATTCGGATACGCAGTATTTT
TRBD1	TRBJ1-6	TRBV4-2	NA	CASSQGGGTENNSPLHF	TGTGCCAGCAGCCAAGGAGGCGGGACAGAAAATAATTCACCCCTCCACTTT
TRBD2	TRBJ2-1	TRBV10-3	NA	CAISVETSGNNEQFF	TGTGCCATCAGTGTGGAGACTAGCGGGAACAATGAGCAGTTCTTC
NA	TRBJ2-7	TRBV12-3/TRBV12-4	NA	CASSSTGIGYEQYF	TGTGCCAGCAGTTCTACAGGGATCGGTTACGAGCAGTACTTC
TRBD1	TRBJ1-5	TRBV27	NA	CATNGQDGQPQHF	TGTGCCACCAACGGACAGGATGGTCAGCCCCAGCATTTT
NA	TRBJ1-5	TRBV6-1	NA	CASSDNQPQHF	TGTGCCAGCAGTGACAATCAGCCCCAGCATTTT
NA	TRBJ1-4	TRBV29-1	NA	CSATAGEWEKLFF	TGCAGCGCCACCGCGGGGGAGTGGGAAAAACTGTTTTTT
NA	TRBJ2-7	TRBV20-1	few	CSARPRDSVYEQYF	TGCAGTGCTAGACCGCGGGACAGCGTCTACGAGCAGTACTTC
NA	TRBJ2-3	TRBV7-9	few	CASSLVVGGVTQYF	TGTGCCAGCAGCCTTGTGGTCGGAGGGGTGACGCAGTATTTT
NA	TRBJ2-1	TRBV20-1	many	CSAGPQSYNEQFF	TGCAGTGCCGGACCCCAATCCTACAATGAGCAGTTCTTC
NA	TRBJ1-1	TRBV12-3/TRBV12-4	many	CASSTDLNTEAFF	TGTGCCAGCAGTACAGACCTGAACACTGAAGCTTTCTTT
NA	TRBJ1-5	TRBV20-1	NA	CSARDLGGSNQPQHF	TGCAGTGCTAGAGATCTCGGGGGTAGCAATCAGCCCCAGCATTTT
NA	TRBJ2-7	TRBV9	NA	CASSVESRSYEQYF	TGTGCCAGCAGCGTAGAGTCCCGATCCTACGAGCAGTACTTC
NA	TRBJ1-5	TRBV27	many	CASSGGVGQPQHF	TGTGCCTCCTCCGGGGGCGTCGGACAGCCCCAGCATTTT
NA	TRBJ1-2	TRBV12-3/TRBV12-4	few	CASSAGYGYTF	TGTGCCAGCAGTGCAGGGTATGGCTACACCTTC
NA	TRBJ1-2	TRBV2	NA	CASVDGSNYGYTF	TGTGCCAGCGTGGACGGCTCTAACTATGGCTACACCTTC
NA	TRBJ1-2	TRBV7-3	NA	CASSPGSLYGYTF	TGTGCCAGCAGCCCGGGGTCTCTGTATGGCTACACCTTC
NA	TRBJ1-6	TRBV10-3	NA	CAISENRDHSPLHF	TGTGCCATCAGTGAAAACAGGGACCATTCACCCCTCCACTTT
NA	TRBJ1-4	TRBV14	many	CASSPFPLVAHEKLFF	TGTGCCAGCAGCCCCTTCCCGTTGGTGGCCCATGAAAAACTGTTTTTT